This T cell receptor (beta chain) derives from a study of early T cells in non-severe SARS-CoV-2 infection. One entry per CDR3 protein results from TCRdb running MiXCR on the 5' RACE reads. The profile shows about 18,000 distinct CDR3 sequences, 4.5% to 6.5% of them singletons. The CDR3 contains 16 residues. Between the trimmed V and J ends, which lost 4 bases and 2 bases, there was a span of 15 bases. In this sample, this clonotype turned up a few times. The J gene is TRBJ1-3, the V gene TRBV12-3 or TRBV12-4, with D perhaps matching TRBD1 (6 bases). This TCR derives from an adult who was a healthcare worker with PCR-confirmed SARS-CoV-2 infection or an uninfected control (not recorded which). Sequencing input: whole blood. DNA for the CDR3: TGTGCCAGCAGTTCGCCTTGGGGGGGCCCTGGAAACACCATATATTTT. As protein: CASSSPWGGPGNTIYF.